A single sample is the source of the 19 T cell receptor beta chains below, sequenced in a study of shared clonotypes between healthy human individuals. Some clones are missing from TCRdb's copy, which holds only in-frame ones; the method was immunoSEQ multiplex PCR. The table lists a few hundred thousand clones, roughly 79% of them singletons. Input material: PBMCs. All receptors derive from a middle-aged woman in good health. Some clones in this sample may be carry-over from other donors' samples.

V is TRBV6-1 and J is TRBJ2-5; TRBD1 matches 9 bases. Trimming at V came to 4 bases and at J to 3 bases, leaving 6 bases not matched to a gene. This CDR3 is 15 amino acids long. In germline, CDR1 is MNHNS, CDR2 SASEGT. This CDR3 reads CASSGDRAREETQYF. The CDR3 bases are TGTGCCAGCAGTGGGGACAGGGCCCGAGAAGAGACCCAGTACTTC.

V and J are TRBV5-1 and TRBJ2-1, with 9 bases matching TRBD2. V trimming: 7 bases; J trimming: 9 bases; junction bases outside the gene matches: 20. This CDR3 comprises 17 residues. Germline loops: CDR1 SGHRS, CDR2 YFSETQ. Here the CDR3 DNA reads TGCGCCAGCGGCGTCTTGGGAGCGCGGGAGGGCCCGGGTGAGCAGTTCTTC. The encoded protein is CASGVLGAREGPGEQFF.

The V call is TRBV11-3, the J call TRBJ2-1, with unresolved D. V was pared by 0 bases and J by 12 bases, with 12 bases between. Germline lookup yields CDR1 SGHNT and CDR2 YENEEA. There are 13 residues in the CDR3. The CDR3 is CASSLEPGIGQFF. As DNA, the CDR3 is TGTGCCAGCAGCTTAGAACCCGGTATTGGGCAGTTCTTC.

In regard to this clone: Other DNA sequences in the sample encode the same CDR3. The rearrangement uses TRBV30 and TRBJ1-1; weak D call: TRBD1 (6 bases). V was trimmed by 2 bases and J by 3 bases, leaving 10 bases between them. The CDR3 is made up of 13 amino acids. Germline V gene sequence: CDR1 GTSNPN, CDR2 SVGIG (reference sequence). CDR3 nucleotide sequence: TGTGCCTGGAGTAGGGGGGGGGACACTGAAGCTTTCTTT. The encoded protein is CAWSRGGDTEAFF.

The CDR3 nucleotides are TGTGCCAGCAGCTCCATTGTGGGTAGGGTCAATGAGCAGTTCTTC. It yields the protein CASSSIVGRVNEQFF. The gene calls are TRBV7-9 and TRBJ2-1; no definite D call. Germline CDR1 SEHNR, CDR2 FQNEAQ (reference sequence). Trimming shortened V by 4 bases and J by 6 bases, and 16 bases separated the two germline ends. CDR3 length: 15 amino acids.

The chain links TRBV4-1 to TRBJ2-7, with TRBD2 identical over 7 bases. Germline-derived CDR1 and CDR2 are MGHRA and YSYEKL. The V gene end was trimmed by 4 bases and the J gene end by 6 bases; junction bases not matched to a gene: 9. This CDR3 has 14 residues. The CDR3 region has the DNA TGCGCCAGCAGCCTTACGGGACTACATCGCGAGCAGTACTTC. Translating gives CASSLTGLHREQYF.

V and J are TRBV6-1 and TRBJ2-2, with 7 positions matching TRBD1. The CDR3 has 14 residues. CDR1 is MNHNS and CDR2 is SASEGT in the germline V gene. Trimming removed 6 bases from V and 0 bases from J; junction bases left unmatched: 1. Here the CDR3 reads CASSGQANTGELFF. The CDR3 region has the DNA TGTGCCAGCAGCGGACAGGCGAACACCGGGGAGCTGTTTTTT.

The chain couples TRBV6-5 to TRBJ1-5, with 8 bases matching TRBD1. With V trimmed by 2 bases and J by 9 bases, 6 bases remained unmatched. The CDR3 length is 14 residues. Germline V gene sequence: CDR1 MNHEY, CDR2 SVGAGI. The DNA of the CDR3 is TGTGCCAGCAGTTACGGACAGGGAGGAGGGCCCCAGCATTTT. Its protein product is CASSYGQGGGPQHF.

The table lists this clone with a few counts. The J gene is TRBJ1-1, the V gene TRBV7-6; D unresolved. Germline CDR1 reads SGHVS; CDR2 reads FNYEAQ. Trimming shortened V by 2 bases and J by 2 bases, and 6 bases separated the two germline ends. CDR3 length: 13 amino acids. CDR3 DNA sequence: TGTGCCAGCAGCTTATCCTCAAACACTGAAGCTTTCTTT. Translating gives CASSLSSNTEAFF.

The chain recombines TRBV5-6 with TRBJ1-1, with D possibly TRBD1 on 5 matching bases. Trimming shortened V by 4 bases and J by 1 base, and 14 bases separated the two germline ends. The CDR3 contains 15 residues. The germline CDR1 and CDR2 sequences are SGHDT and YYEEEE. The CDR3: CASSPGVAWNTEAFF. The CDR3 region has the DNA TGTGCCAGCAGCCCGGGGGTGGCCTGGAACACTGAAGCTTTCTTT.

The chain uses TRBV7-9 and TRBJ2-7, with no clear D. CDR1 SEHNR and CDR2 FQNEAQ come from the germline V gene (reference sequence). The CDR3 runs 16 residues. The V end was cut by 5 bases, the J end by 0 bases, with 17 bases between. CDR3 nucleotide sequence: TGTGCCAGCAGCCAAGTGGGCAGGCGAGTCTCCTACGAGCAGTACTTC. Translating it yields CASSQVGRRVSYEQYF.

As for this clone: This may come from a read error, since a much larger clone is one base off. The J gene is TRBJ1-4, the V gene TRBV28; D is unresolved. Germline CDR1 and CDR2: MDHEN and SYDVKM. The CDR3 runs to 11 residues. The CDR3 reads CASSLDEELFF. Here the CDR3 DNA reads TGTGCCAGCAGTTTGGATGAAGAACTGTTTTTT.

The chain is built from TRBV10-2 and TRBJ2-1; 8 bases match TRBD2. The CDR3 has 14 residues. J gave up 5 bases and V 6 bases, and 6 bases lay outside the gene matches. In germline, CDR1 is WSHSY, CDR2 SAAADI. The chain's CDR3 is CASRRTSTNNEQFF. The DNA of the CDR3 is TGCGCCAGCAGAAGGACTAGCACAAACAATGAGCAGTTCTTC.

The V and J genes are TRBV11-2 and TRBJ2-7; tentative D call: TRBD2 (6 bases). CDR1 is SGHAT, CDR2 FQNNGV, per germline. The CDR3 is 16 residues long. Deletions cut 1 base from V and 3 bases from J, with 16 bases between. CDR3 in amino acids: CASSLVPAGGVYEQYF. As DNA, the CDR3 is TGTGCCAGCAGCTTAGTCCCAGCTGGAGGGGTCTACGAGCAGTACTTC.

The chain recombines TRBV7-9 with TRBJ1-1; 9 nucleotides line up with TRBD1. V lost 4 bases to trimming and J lost 6 bases; unmatched junction nucleotides: 12. The germline V gene has CDR1 SEHNR and CDR2 FQNEAQ (reference sequence). This CDR3 comprises 16 residues. The CDR3 DNA sequence: TGTGCCAGCAGCTCCTTCCTAGGGACAGGGTCGGCTGAAGCTTTCTTT. Its protein product is CASSSFLGTGSAEAFF. Using reference TRBV7-9 and TRBJ1-1 for the parts outside the CDR3, the full variable domain is DTGVSQNPRHKITKRGQNVTFRCDPISEHNRLYWYRQTLGQGPEFLTYFQNEAQLEKSRLLSDRFSAERPKGSFSTLEIQRTEQGDSAMYLCASSSFLGTGSAEAFFGQGTRLTVV.

V and J are TRBV6-1 and TRBJ2-1; TRBD1 matches at 8 bases. There are 15 residues in the CDR3. The germline V gene has CDR1 MNHNS and CDR2 SASEGT. V trimming: 0 bases; J trimming: 16 bases; junction bases outside the gene matches: 14. As DNA, the CDR3 is TGTGCCAGCAGTGAAGCGCTTCAGGAGGGGACAGGTGTTTTCTTC. It encodes CASSEALQEGTGVFF.

CDR3 protein: CASRRDSTDTQYF. The CDR3 coding sequence is TGTGCCAGCAGGCGGGACTCAACAGATACGCAGTATTTT. The chain recombines TRBV6-5 with TRBJ2-3; a weak D match, TRBD2 (6 bases). The germline V gene has CDR1 MNHEY and CDR2 SVGAGI. The CDR3 is 13 residues long. Deletions cut 6 bases from V and 3 bases from J, with 10 bases between.

The V call is TRBV27, the J call TRBJ2-2, with a possible D match to TRBD1 (5 bases). Germline V lookup: CDR1 MNHEY, CDR2 SMNVEV (reference sequence). The CDR3 is made up of 15 amino acids. Trimming cost V 5 bases and J 1 base, with 11 bases left between them. CDR3 protein: CASSGHLVNTGELFF. CDR3 sequence (DNA): TGTGCCAGCAGTGGACACCTAGTGAACACCGGGGAGCTGTTTTTT.

By its share, this clone is medium-sized. Other DNA sequences of this sample code for an identical CDR3. This chain links TRBV6-5 with TRBJ2-1, with 8 bases fitting TRBD2. The CDR3 sequence is 15 residues long. Unmatched junction bases numbered 6, after V lost 2 bases and J lost 6 bases. The germline V gene has CDR1 MNHEY and CDR2 SVGAGI. CDR3 in amino acids: CASSYRREVPNEQFF. The CDR3, as DNA: TGTGCCAGCAGTTACAGGCGGGAGGTTCCCAATGAGCAGTTCTTC.